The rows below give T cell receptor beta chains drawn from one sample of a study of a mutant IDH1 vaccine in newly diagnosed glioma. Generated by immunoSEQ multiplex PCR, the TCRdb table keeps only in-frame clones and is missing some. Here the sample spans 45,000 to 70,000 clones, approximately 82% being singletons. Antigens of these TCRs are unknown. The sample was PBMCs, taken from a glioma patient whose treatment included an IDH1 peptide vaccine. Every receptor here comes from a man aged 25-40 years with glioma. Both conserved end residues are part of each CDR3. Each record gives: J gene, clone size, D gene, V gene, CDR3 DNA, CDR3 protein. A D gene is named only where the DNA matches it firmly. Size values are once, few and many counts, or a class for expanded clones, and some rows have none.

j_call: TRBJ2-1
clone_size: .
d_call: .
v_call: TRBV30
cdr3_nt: TGTGCCTGGAGTTCGAAGGGGTGGGCTGTCCGATCCTACAATGAGCAGTTCTTC
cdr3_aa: CAWSSKGWAVRSYNEQFF

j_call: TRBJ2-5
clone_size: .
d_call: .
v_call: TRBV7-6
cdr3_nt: TGTGCCAGCAGCTCTAACTGGGGGGCGGAAGAGACCCAGTACTTC
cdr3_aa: CASSSNWGAEETQYF

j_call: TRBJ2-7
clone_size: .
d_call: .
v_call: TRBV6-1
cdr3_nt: TGTGCCAGCAGTGAACTTGGGGTTCCGCAGCAGTACTTC
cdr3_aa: CASSELGVPQQYF

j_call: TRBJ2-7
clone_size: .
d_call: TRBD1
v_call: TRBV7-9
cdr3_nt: TGTGCCAGCAGCCCGTCGACAGGGTTCTCCTACGAGCAGTACTTC
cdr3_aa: CASSPSTGFSYEQYF

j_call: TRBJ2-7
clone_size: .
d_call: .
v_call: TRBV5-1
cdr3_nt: TGCGCCAGCAGCGTTCGTCCAACCTCCTACGAGCAGTACTTC
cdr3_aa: CASSVRPTSYEQYF

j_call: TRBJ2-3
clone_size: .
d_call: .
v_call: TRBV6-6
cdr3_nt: TGTGCCAGCACCCAAACAGATACGCAGTATTTT
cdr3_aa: CASTQTDTQYF

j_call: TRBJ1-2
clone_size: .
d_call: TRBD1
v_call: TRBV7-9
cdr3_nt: TGTGCCAGCAGCTCCAGGGGACAGAACTATGGCTACACCTTC
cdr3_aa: CASSSRGQNYGYTF

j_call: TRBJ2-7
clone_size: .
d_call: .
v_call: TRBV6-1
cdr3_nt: TGTGCCAGCAGTGGGGAGGAGCAGTACTTC
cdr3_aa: CASSGEEQYF

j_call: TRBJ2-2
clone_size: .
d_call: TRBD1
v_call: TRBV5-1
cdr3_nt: TGCGCCAGCAGCTTGGAATACGGGACAGGGGTTCCATATTCGAACACCGGGGAGCTGTTTTTT
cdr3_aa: CASSLEYGTGVPYSNTGELFF

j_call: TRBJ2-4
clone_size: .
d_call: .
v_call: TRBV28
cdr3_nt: TGTGCCAGCAGTTTGAGGGGCGACATTCAGTACTTC
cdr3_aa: CASSLRGDIQYF

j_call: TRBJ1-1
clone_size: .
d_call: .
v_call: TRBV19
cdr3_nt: TGTGCCAGCTCGCCCAGATTAAACACTGAAGCTTTCTTT
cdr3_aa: CASSPRLNTEAFF

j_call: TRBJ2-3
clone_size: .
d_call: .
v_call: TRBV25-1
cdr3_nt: TGTGCCAGCAGTGAATTAGGACTCACCCGAGATACGCAGTATTTT
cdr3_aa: CASSELGLTRDTQYF

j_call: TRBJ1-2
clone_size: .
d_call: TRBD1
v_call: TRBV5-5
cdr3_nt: TGTGCCAGCACCCACGGGACAGGGCCCTCTAACTATGGCTACACCTTC
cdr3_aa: CASTHGTGPSNYGYTF

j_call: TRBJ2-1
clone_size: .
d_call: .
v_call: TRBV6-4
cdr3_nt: TGTGCCAGCAGTGACTCAAATGTTGTAGGCTCCTACAATGAGCAGTTCTTC
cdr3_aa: CASSDSNVVGSYNEQFF

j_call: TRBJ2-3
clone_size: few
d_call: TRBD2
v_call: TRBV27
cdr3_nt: TGTGCCAGCAGTTTATCCCCGGGACTAGCGGGGGGGCAGGGTACGCAGTATTTT
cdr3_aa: CASSLSPGLAGGQGTQYF

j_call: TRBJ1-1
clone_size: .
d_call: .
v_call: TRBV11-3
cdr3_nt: TGTGCCAGCAGCTTAGGCGTTTGGGGGAAGAACACTGAAGCTTTCTTT
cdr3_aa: CASSLGVWGKNTEAFF

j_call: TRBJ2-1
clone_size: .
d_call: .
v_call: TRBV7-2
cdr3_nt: TGTGCCAGCAGCTTGGGGCGGGGGCCGGTCAATGAGCAGTTCTTC
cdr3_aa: CASSLGRGPVNEQFF

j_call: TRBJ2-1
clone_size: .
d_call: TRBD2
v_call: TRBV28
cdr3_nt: TGTGCCAGCAGCCTGCCGGGACTAGAATACTATGAGCAGTTCTTC
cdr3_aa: CASSLPGLEYYEQFF

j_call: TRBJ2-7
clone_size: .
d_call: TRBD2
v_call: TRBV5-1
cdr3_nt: TGCGCCAGCAGCTCGGGGGGGGCCTACGAGCAGTACTTC
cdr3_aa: CASSSGGAYEQYF

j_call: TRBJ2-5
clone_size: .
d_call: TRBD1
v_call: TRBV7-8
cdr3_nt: TGTGCCAGCAGCCCCCCCGGGACAGGACAAGAGACCCAGTACTTC
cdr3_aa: CASSPPGTGQETQYF

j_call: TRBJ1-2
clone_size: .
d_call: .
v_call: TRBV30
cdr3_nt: TGTGCCTGGAGTGCCCTGGGACTTGGCTACACCTTC
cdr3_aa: CAWSALGLGYTF

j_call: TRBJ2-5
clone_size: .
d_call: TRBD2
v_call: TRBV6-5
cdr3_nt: TGTGCCAGCAGGTACCACCGGCGGGGGCAAGAGACCCAGTACTTC
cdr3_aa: CASRYHRRGQETQYF

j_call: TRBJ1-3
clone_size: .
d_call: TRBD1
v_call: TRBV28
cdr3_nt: TGTGCCAGCAGAGCTCAGGGGGCGAGGGGAAACACCATATATTTT
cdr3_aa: CASRAQGARGNTIYF

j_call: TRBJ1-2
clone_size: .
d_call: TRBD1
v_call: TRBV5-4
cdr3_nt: TGTGCCAGCAACCAACGGGACAGATCTAACTATGGCTACACCTTC
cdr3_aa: CASNQRDRSNYGYTF

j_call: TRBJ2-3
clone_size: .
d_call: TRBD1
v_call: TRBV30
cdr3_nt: TGTGCCTGGACCCGTTTCCGGACAGGGGGCAAGACAGATACGCAGTATTTT
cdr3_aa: CAWTRFRTGGKTDTQYF

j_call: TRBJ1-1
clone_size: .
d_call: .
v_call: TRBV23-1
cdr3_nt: TGCGCCAGCACAACTGAAGCTTTCTTT
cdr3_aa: CASTTEAFF

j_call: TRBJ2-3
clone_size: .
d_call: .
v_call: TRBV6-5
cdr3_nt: TGTGCCAGCAGTTACGGGCAGATTAGCACAGATACGCAGTATTTT
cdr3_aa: CASSYGQISTDTQYF

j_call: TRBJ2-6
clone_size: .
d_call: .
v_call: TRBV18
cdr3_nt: TGTGCCAGCTCACCACCAGGGGCCTCTGGGGCCAACGTCCTGACTTTC
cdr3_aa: CASSPPGASGANVLTF

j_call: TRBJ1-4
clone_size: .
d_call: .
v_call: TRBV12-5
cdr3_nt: TGTGCTAGTGGTTTGGTGGAAGGTCATAATGAAAAACTGTTTTTT
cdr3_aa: CASGLVEGHNEKLFF

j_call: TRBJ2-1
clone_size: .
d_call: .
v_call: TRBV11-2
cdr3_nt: TGTGCCAGTGCAGGGCGCTCCTACAATGAGCAGTTCTTC
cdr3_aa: CASAGRSYNEQFF

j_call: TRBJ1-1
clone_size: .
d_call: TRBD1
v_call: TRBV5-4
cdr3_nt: TGTGCCAGCAGCTTGCGAGGGGGCAGGACTGAAGCTTTCTTT
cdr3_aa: CASSLRGGRTEAFF

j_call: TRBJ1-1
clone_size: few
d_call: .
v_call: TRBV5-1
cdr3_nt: TGCGCCAGCAGCTTGCGTGGCGGGGGGCCGGAAGCTTTCTTT
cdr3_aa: CASSLRGGGPEAFF

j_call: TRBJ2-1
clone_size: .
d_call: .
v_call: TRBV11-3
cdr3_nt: TGTGCCAGCAGCCCGGGGGCCTACAATGAGCAGTTCTTC
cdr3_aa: CASSPGAYNEQFF

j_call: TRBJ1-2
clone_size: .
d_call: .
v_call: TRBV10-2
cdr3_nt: TGCGCCAGCAGTGAGGTACAGGGACAATATGGCTACACCTTC
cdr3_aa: CASSEVQGQYGYTF

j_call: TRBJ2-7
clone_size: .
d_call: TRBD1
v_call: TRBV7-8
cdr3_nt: TGTGCCAGCAGACCCGGGACAGGGGGCTACGAGCAGTACTTC
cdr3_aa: CASRPGTGGYEQYF

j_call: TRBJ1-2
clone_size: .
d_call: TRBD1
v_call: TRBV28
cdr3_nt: TGTGCCAGCAGGCCAGGGACAGGAAATAACTATGGCTACACCTTC
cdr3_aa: CASRPGTGNNYGYTF

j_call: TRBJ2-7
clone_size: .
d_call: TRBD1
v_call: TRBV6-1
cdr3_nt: TGTGCCAGCATCTCGGACAGGGGCCTTGAGCAGTACTTC
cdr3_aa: CASISDRGLEQYF

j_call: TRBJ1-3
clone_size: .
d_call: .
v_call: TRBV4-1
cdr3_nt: TGCGCCAGCAGCCCCCAGTCGGTGACTGGAAACACCATATATTTT
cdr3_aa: CASSPQSVTGNTIYF

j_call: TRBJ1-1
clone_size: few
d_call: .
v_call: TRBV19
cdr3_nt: TGTGCCAGTAGTATCGCAAGGGGGACTGAAGCTTTCTTT
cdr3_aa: CASSIARGTEAFF

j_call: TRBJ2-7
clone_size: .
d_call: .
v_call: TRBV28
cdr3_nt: TGTGCCAGCAGTTTGAGGGACTCCTACGAGCAGTACTTC
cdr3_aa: CASSLRDSYEQYF

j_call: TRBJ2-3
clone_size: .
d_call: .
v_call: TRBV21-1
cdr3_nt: .
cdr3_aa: CASSKVGGGAGTDTQYF

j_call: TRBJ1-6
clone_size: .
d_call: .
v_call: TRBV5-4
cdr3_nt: TGTGCCAGCAGCTTGGGTTCTAATTCACCCCTCCACTTT
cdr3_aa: CASSLGSNSPLHF

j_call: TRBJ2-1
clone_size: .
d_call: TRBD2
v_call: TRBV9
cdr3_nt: TGTGCCAGCAGCGTAGGACTAGCTGTTGACAATGAGCAGTTCTTC
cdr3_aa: CASSVGLAVDNEQFF

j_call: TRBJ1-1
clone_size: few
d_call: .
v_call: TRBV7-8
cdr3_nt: TGTGCCAGCAGCCTGATAGCGACTGAAGCTTTCTTT
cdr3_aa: CASSLIATEAFF

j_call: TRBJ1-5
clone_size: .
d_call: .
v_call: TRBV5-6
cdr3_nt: TGTGCCAGCAGCTTGAGGGGGAGTAGCTATCAGCCCCAGCATTTT
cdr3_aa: CASSLRGSSYQPQHF

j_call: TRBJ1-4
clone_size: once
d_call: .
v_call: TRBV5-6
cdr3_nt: TGTGCCAGCAGCTGGACAGCGAATGAAAAACTGTTTTTT
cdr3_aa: CASSWTANEKLFF

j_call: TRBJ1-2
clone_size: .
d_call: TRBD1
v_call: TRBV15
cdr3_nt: TGTGCCACCAGCAGGAGGACAGGACCTAACTATGGCTACACCTTC
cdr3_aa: CATSRRTGPNYGYTF

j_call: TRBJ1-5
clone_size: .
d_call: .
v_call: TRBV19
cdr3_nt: TGTGCCAGTAACCTTCTTTCAAGAGGGTTCAATCAGCCCCAGCATTTT
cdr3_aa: CASNLLSRGFNQPQHF

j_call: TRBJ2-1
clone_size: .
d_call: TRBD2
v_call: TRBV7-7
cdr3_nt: TGTGCCAGCAGCCCTAGCGGGGGAGCCACGCAAGAGCAGTTCTTC
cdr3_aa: CASSPSGGATQEQFF

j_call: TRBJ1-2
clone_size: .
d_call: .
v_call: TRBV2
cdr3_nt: TGTGCCAGCACCCGACCGGGGCGTGAAGGCTATGGCTACACCTTC
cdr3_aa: CASTRPGREGYGYTF